What follows is one TCR beta chain and its context. This clonotype was recorded once. This clone's antigen is unknown. No qualities accompany the bases; no much larger clone lies one base away. One read alone is a weak basis. Stable Graves' hyperthyroidism was defined as no progression to ophthalmopathy during 18 months of follow-up. Hyperthyroidism patients were aged 18 to 65 years and newly diagnosed, with disease duration of less than 2 months. Exclusion was applied to patients with uncontrolled infections, other autoimmune diseases, pregnancy or lactation. Diagnoses were based on clinical symptoms, serum thyroxine and TRAb, thyroid ultrasound and orbital computed tomography. Trizol reagent was used to extract total RNA, and RNA quality was then checked on an Agilent 2100 Bioanalyzer. Amplification of TCR beta CDR3 regions was carried out from RNA transcripts. A first-round RT-PCR of the TCR CDR3 used the HTBI primer set with the Qiagen OneStep RT-PCR kit. Libraries were constructed in a second round of multiplex PCR, after which size selection and purification were performed. The libraries were sequenced on an Illumina HiSeq2000 using paired-end 100 bp reads. On the study's bioinformatics: SOAPnuke was used to process the raw data, with reads discarded if the reads contained adapters or uncalled bases, had a mean Phred below 15, or lacked an exact constant-primer or identifier match. COPE v1.2.5 was used to merge high-quality paired reads, and clonotypes were defined as unique nucleotide sequences. Clonotypes were aligned to IMGT TRBV, TRBD and TRBJ reference segments using MiTCR v1.1. Only V-J combinations with frequency above 0.0001, covering 99.2% of repertoires, were analysed. The TCS score was defined as the ratio of F50 (clonal expansion) to E x V (chaos), calculated using BLOSUM62-based TCRdist between CDR3 peptides within each V-J. Welch's t-statistics and random forest reduced 500 to 650 V-J features to roughly 13, which were used in a naive Bayes classifier (R e1071). The similarity between thyroid and blood repertoires was quantified using the Morisita-Horn index. Starting from the raw public reads, TCRdb applied fastp trimming at Q25, assembled clones with MiXCR and retained in-frame beta chains. One record per CDR3 amino acid sequence lists the most common genes and DNA. TCRdb's processing, not the authors', yielded these V and J calls. This sample comprises 500,000 to 750,000 distinct CDR3 sequences, 46% of them detected only once. About 8.3% of the sample comes from the top ten.

These data originate in a study of T cells in Graves' hyperthyroidism and ophthalmopathy (dated by TCRdb to between 2018 and 2021). Describing the broader study: To identify distinguishing TCR V-J signatures, a discovery cohort of roughly 100 patients was used, comprising 43 with Graves' ophthalmopathy and under 60 with stable Graves' hyperthyroidism. After sampling, hyperthyroidism patients received methimazole starting at 30 mg daily, and ophthalmopathy patients received high-dose intravenous methylprednisolone. Whether ophthalmopathy could be predicted prospectively was tested in an independent validation cohort made up of roughly 19 hyperthyroidism patients plus 17 patients who later progressed to ophthalmopathy. The paper describes TCR Vbeta CDR3 sequencing of 120 to 150 peripheral blood samples, made up of some 42 ophthalmopathy patients, some 76 hyperthyroidism patients and about 17 progressor patients. The 95 to 100 discovery patients were divided at random into training and test sets in a 7:3 ratio. In addition, the study compared T-cell repertoires in thyroid tissue and in blood from roughly six Graves' hyperthyroidism patients.

From cysteine to phenylalanine, the CDR3 is 12 amino acids long. Only the CDR3 part of the read is kept: 36 bases, read in frame from the first base. V was cut back by 8 bases and J by 7 bases, leaving a gap of 11 bases between them. CDR1 and CDR2 are drawn from the germline V gene: MNHEY, SVGAGI. Here is what the overall study found, with its caveats: Most expanded thyroid clonotypes (frequency above 0.001) were also found in blood, which suggests that blood repertoires may mirror thyroid immune responses. During validation, the model predicted progression to ophthalmopathy a median of about 5.9 months ahead of onset, with roughly 65% sensitivity and around 73% specificity. A model built on a 13 V-J signature distinguished ophthalmopathy from stable hyperthyroidism, reaching 87.88% sensitivity and 81.08% specificity in cross-validation and 80%/75% in testing. Sample size was not statistically predetermined, and blinding of investigators to group allocation was not performed.

Input material: peripheral blood or thyroid tissue (not recorded which). The sequence was obtained from a woman younger than 30 with Graves' hyperthyroidism. Recombination linked TRBV6-5 to TRBJ1-4, and perhaps TRBD1 as D gene, on 5 matching bases. Here is the DNA: TGTGCCAGCTTGGGGGGAGGTGAAAAACTGTTTTTT. Translated, this gives CASLGGGEKLFF.